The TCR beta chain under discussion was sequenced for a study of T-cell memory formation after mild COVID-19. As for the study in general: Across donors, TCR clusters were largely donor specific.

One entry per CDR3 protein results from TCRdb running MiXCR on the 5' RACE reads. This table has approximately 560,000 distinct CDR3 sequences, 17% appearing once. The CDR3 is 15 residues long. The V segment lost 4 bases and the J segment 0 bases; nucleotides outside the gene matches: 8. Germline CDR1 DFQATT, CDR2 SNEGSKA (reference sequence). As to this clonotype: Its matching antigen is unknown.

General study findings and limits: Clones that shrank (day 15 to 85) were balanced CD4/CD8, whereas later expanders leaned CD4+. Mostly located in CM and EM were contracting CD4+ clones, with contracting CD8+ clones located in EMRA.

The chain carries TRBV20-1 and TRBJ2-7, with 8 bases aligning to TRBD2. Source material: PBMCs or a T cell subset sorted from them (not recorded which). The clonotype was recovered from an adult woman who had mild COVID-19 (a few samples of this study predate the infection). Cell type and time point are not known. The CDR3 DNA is TGCAGTGCTACCGGGGGGGGGGCCCCCTCCTACGAGCAGTACTTC. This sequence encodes CSATGGGAPSYEQYF.